This entry is about one TCR beta chain. This sample is part of a study of blood T cell repertoires in COVID-19. This study enrolled people aged about 18 to 100 from 20 to 25 US geographic areas. A COVID-19 case had been met by exposed participants during the 2 weeks before study entry. Between the trimmed V and J ends, which lost 8 bases and 4 bases, there was a span of 23 bases. The CDR3 totals 17 residues. Germline-derived CDR1 and CDR2 are MNHEY and SMNVEV (reference sequence). Authors' analysis steps: Amplification from reference gene primers served as the basis for estimated nucleated cell counts. TCRdb keeps only in-frame clones here, not all; method: immunoSEQ multiplex PCR. The DNA was the basis for D and trimming; V, J and clone size are from that table. The sample comprises about 370,000 clones, roughly 90% of which are singletons, and 0.86% rests with the top ten.

The TCR was taken from a woman in her thirties or forties who had been exposed to COVID-19. The rearrangement uses TRBV27 and TRBJ1-4; a possible D gene is TRBD1 (6 bases). Sample: PBMCs or T cells enriched from blood (not recorded which). CDR3: CASQSLFDRSLNEKLFF. The CDR3, as DNA: TGTGCCAGCCAGAGTCTCTTCGACAGGTCGCTTAATGAAAAACTGTTTTTT.